Listed below are T cell receptor beta chains from one sample, sequenced in a study of T-cell memory formation after mild COVID-19. TCRdb re-called the 5' RACE reads through MiXCR, storing one row per CDR3 protein. Of under 300,000 distinct CDR3 sequences listed, about 16% are singletons. Sequences were obtained from PBMCs or a T cell subset sorted from them (not recorded which). These receptors all stem from a man aged 18 to 35 who had mild COVID-19 (a few samples of this study predate the infection). Cell type and time point are not known. Each CDR3 is given with its conserved first and last residue. The D gene is left open where the match is weak. Size values are once, few and many counts, or a class for expanded clones, and some rows have none.

NA	TRBV7-3	TRBJ2-3	TRBD1	TGTGCCAGCAGCTTAACAGGGACAGGGGGCGATACGCAGTATTTT	CASSLTGTGGDTQYF
NA	TRBV15	TRBJ2-2	NA	TGTGCCACAGGTTTCCTAGCCAACACCGGGGAGCTGTTTTTT	CATGFLANTGELFF
many	TRBV20-1	TRBJ2-7	NA	TGCAGTGCTAGACTCGGGAACTACGAGCAGTACTTC	CSARLGNYEQYF
NA	TRBV6-5	TRBJ1-1	NA	TGTGCCAGCAGTTACAGCCAGAAGAACACTGAAGCTTTCTTT	CASSYSQKNTEAFF
NA	TRBV23-1	TRBJ1-1	NA	TGCGCCAGCAGTCAATCGCTCAGGGTAGCTTTCTTT	CASSQSLRVAFF
NA	TRBV2	TRBJ1-2	NA	TGTGCCAGCAGTAAAGGTCCTCTGAGAAATGGCTACACCTTC	CASSKGPLRNGYTF
NA	TRBV7-9	TRBJ2-3	TRBD2	TGTGCCAGCAGCTTAGTACTAGCGGGGAGCACAGATACGCAGTATTTT	CASSLVLAGSTDTQYF
few	TRBV5-6	TRBJ2-5	TRBD1	TGTGCCAGCAGCTTGTGGGCCGGGACAGGGACAGAGACCCAGTACTTC	CASSLWAGTGTETQYF
NA	TRBV10-3	TRBJ2-7	NA	TGTGCCATCAGTGCTATGGGGAGACGGACCTACGAGCAGTACTTC	CAISAMGRRTYEQYF
few	TRBV7-9	TRBJ1-4	TRBD1	TGTGCCAGCAGCTTAGCCCGGACAGGGAATGAAAAACTGTTTTTT	CASSLARTGNEKLFF
many	TRBV19	TRBJ2-7	NA	TGTGCCAGTAGTCTCGACAGGACTACCTCCTCCTACGAGCAGTACTTC	CASSLDRTTSSYEQYF
NA	TRBV3-1	TRBJ2-4	TRBD2	TGTGCCAGCAGCCAAGGGGCGTTCGGGGGGGCCTTGGACATTCAGTACTTC	CASSQGAFGGALDIQYF
many	TRBV9	TRBJ2-1	NA	TGTGCCAGCAGCGTAGATTACAATGAGCAGTTCTTC	CASSVDYNEQFF
many	TRBV5-1	TRBJ2-2	NA	TGCGCCAGCAGCTTGGGGACTCTAAGCACCGGGGAGCTGTTTTTT	CASSLGTLSTGELFF
NA	TRBV7-3	TRBJ2-3	NA	TGTGCCAGCAGCTTACCCCGCTTCGCATATACGCAGTATTTT	CASSLPRFAYTQYF
NA	TRBV6-6	TRBJ2-7	NA	TGTGCCAGCAGTTACTCGAGTCGGGGCGACGAGCAGTACTTC	CASSYSSRGDEQYF
few	TRBV7-2	TRBJ2-7	NA	TGTGCCAGCAGCCCCTACAGGAACTCCTACGAGCAGTACTTC	CASSPYRNSYEQYF
NA	TRBV12-3/TRBV12-4	TRBJ1-3	NA	TGTGCCAGCAGTCGACAGTACTCTGGAAACACCATATATTTT	CASSRQYSGNTIYF
few	TRBV4-3	TRBJ2-2	TRBD2	TGCGCCAGCAGCCAAGATCTGGGACTAGCGGGGGGCCTCCCAACCGGGGAGCTGTTTTTT	CASSQDLGLAGGLPTGELFF
few	TRBV4-1	TRBJ1-2	NA	TGCGCCAGCAGCCACACACCGGGGTCCCCTAACTATGGCTACACCTTC	CASSHTPGSPNYGYTF
NA	TRBV27	TRBJ2-5	TRBD1	TGTGCCAGCGGATGGACAGGGCTTCCCGAGACCCAGTACTTC	CASGWTGLPETQYF
NA	TRBV29-1	TRBJ2-3	NA	TGCAGCGCCCTAGGGATAGATACGCAGTATTTT	CSALGIDTQYF
few	TRBV5-6	TRBJ2-3	NA	TGTGCCAGCAGCTTGTCCCCGACAGATACGCAGTATTTT	CASSLSPTDTQYF
NA	TRBV24-1	TRBJ1-1	NA	TGTGCCACCAGCCAGGATCTGGGCATTGAAGCTTTCTTT	CATSQDLGIEAFF
few	TRBV4-3	TRBJ2-4	NA	TGCGCCAGCAGCCAAGATTACCAGATAGCCAAAAACATTCAGTACTTC	CASSQDYQIAKNIQYF
few	TRBV3-1	TRBJ2-4	NA	TGTGCCAGCAGCTCCAGACAACAGGGAGCCAAAAACATTCAGTACTTC	CASSSRQQGAKNIQYF
NA	TRBV4-3	TRBJ2-3	NA	TGCGCCAGCAGCCAAGAAGGGGGAACGCAGTATTTT	CASSQEGGTQYF
NA	TRBV7-2	TRBJ2-4	NA	TGTGCCAGCAGCGCCACAACCCAAAACATTCAGTACTTC	CASSATTQNIQYF
NA	TRBV4-2	TRBJ1-5	NA	TGTGCCAGCAGCCAAGGCGGGCCCCGAGGGGGTCAGCCCCAGCATTTT	CASSQGGPRGGQPQHF
few	TRBV25-1	TRBJ2-3	NA	TGTGCCAGCAGTGAATCCCCGGGGGAGTCCACAGATACGCAGTATTTT	CASSESPGESTDTQYF
few	TRBV4-1	TRBJ1-5	TRBD1	TGCGCCAGCAGCCGGGGACAGGGAAGCAATCAGCCCCAGCATTTT	CASSRGQGSNQPQHF
NA	TRBV24-1	TRBJ2-5	NA	TGTGCCACCAGTGACCCGGGGACTCCGGGGGAAGAGACCCAGTACTTC	CATSDPGTPGEETQYF